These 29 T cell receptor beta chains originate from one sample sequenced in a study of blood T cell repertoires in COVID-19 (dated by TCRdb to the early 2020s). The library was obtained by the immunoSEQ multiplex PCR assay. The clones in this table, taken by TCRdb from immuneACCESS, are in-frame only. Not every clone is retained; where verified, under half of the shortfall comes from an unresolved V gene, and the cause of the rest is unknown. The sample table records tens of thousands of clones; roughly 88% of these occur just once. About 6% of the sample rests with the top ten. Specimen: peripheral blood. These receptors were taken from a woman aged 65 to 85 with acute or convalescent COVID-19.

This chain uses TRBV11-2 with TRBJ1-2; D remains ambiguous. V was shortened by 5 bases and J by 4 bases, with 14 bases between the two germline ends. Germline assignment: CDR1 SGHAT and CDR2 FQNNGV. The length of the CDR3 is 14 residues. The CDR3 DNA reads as TGTGCCAGCAGCCTCATGGAGGGCGGCTATGGCTACACCTTC. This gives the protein CASSLMEGGYGYTF.

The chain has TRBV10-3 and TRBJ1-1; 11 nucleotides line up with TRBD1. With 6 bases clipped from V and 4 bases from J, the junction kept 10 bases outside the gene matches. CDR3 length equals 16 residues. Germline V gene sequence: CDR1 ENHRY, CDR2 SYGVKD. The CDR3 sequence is CAISMDRGLDGTEAFF. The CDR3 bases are TGTGCCATCAGCATGGACAGGGGGCTGGATGGCACTGAAGCTTTCTTT.

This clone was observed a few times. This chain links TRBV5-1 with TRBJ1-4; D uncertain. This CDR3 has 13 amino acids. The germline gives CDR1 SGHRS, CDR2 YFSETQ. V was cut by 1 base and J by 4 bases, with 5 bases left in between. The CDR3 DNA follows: TGCGCCAGCAGCTTGCACAGTAATGAAAAACTGTTTTTT. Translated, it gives CASSLHSNEKLFF.

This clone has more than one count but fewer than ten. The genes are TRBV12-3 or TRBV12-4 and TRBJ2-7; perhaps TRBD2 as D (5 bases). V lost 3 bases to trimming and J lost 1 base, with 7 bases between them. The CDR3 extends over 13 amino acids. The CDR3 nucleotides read TGTGCCAGCAGTTTGGACTTATCCTACGAGCAGTACTTC. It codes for CASSLDLSYEQYF.

The CDR3 bases are TGTGCCAGCAGCTTGAGCCAGGGGGCGTCCTACGAGCAGTACTTC. It encodes CASSLSQGASYEQYF. The chain links TRBV5-5 to TRBJ2-7, with 8 bases that match TRBD1. This CDR3 spans 15 amino acids. The V gene end was trimmed by 1 base and the J gene end by 1 base; junction bases not matched to a gene: 4. Germline CDR1 and CDR2: SGHKS and YYEKEE (reference sequence).

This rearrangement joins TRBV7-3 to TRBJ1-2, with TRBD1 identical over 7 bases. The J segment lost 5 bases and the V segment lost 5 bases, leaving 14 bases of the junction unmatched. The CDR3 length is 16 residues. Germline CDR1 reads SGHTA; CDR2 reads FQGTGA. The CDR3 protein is CASSPQGGQSPYGYTF. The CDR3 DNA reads TGTGCCAGCAGCCCCCAAGGGGGACAGAGCCCATATGGCTACACCTTC.

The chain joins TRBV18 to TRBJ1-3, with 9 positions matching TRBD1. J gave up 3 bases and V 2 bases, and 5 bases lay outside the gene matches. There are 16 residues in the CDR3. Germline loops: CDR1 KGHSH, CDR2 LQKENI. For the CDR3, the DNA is TGTGCCAGCTCACCAAGGGGACAGGGCGATGGAAACACCATATATTTT. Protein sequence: CASSPRGQGDGNTIYF.

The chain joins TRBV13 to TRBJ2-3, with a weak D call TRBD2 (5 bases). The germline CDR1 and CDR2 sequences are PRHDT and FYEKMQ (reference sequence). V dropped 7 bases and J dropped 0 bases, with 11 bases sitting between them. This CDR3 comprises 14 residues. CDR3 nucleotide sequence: TGTGCCAGCAAAGGAGGACCTAGCACAGATACGCAGTATTTT. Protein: CASKGGPSTDTQYF.

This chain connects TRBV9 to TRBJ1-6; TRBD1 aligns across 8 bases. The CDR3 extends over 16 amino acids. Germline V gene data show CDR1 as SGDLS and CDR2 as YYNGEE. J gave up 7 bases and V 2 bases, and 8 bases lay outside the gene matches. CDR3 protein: CASSVEPGQANSPLHF. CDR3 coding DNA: TGTGCCAGCAGCGTTGAACCGGGACAGGCGAATTCACCCCTCCACTTT. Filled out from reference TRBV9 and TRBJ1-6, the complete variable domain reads DSGVTQTPKHLITATGQRVTLRCSPRSGDLSVYWYQQSLDQGLQFLIQYYNGEERAKGNILERFSAQQFPDLHSELNLSSLELGDSALYFCASSVEPGQANSPLHFGNGTRLTVT.

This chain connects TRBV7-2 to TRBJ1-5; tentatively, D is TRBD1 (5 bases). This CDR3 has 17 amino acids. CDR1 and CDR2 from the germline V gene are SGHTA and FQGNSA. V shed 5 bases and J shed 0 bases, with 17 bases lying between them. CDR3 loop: CASSLGSQGFSNQPQHF. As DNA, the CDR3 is TGTGCCAGCAGCCTAGGTAGCCAGGGATTTAGCAATCAGCCCCAGCATTTT. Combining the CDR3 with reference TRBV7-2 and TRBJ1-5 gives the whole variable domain GAGVSQSPSNKVTEKGKDVELRCDPISGHTALYWYRQSLGQGLEFLIYFQGNSAPDKSGLPSDRFSAERTGGSVSTLTIQRTQQEDSAVYLCASSLGSQGFSNQPQHFGDGTRLSIL.

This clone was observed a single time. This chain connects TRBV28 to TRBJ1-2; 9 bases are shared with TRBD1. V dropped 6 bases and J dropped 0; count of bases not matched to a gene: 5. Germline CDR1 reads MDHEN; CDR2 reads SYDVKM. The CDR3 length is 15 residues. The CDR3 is CASSYRDRANYGYTF. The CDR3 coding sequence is TGTGCCAGCAGCTACCGGGACAGGGCTAACTATGGCTACACCTTC.

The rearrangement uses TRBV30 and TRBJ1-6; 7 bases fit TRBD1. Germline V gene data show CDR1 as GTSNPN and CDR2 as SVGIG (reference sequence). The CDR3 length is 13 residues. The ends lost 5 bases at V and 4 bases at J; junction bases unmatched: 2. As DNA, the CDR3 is TGTGCCTGGGGGGGACAGTATAATTCACCCCTCCACTTT. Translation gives CAWGGQYNSPLHF.

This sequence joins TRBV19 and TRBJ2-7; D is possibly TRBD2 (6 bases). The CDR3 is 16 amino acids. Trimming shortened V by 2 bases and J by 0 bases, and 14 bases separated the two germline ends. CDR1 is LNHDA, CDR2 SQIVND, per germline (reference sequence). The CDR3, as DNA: TGTGCCAGTAGTATATCGGGACTTCGGAGCTCCTACGAGCAGTACTTC. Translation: CASSISGLRSSYEQYF.

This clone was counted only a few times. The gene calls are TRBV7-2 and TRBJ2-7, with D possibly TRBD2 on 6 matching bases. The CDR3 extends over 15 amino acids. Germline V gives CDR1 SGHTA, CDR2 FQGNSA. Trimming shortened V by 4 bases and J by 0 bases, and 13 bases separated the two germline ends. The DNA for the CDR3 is TGTGCCAGCAGCTCCATAGCGGAGAGCTCCTACGAGCAGTACTTC. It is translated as CASSSIAESSYEQYF.

Here the CDR3 reads CASSLLKGNTIYF. The CDR3 coding sequence is TGTGCCAGCAGTTTACTAAAAGGAAACACCATATATTTT. V is TRBV28 and J is TRBJ1-3; unclear D gene. Germline lookup yields CDR1 MDHEN and CDR2 SYDVKM. V lost 2 bases, J lost 4 bases, and 6 bases lay in between. The CDR3 is 13 amino acids.

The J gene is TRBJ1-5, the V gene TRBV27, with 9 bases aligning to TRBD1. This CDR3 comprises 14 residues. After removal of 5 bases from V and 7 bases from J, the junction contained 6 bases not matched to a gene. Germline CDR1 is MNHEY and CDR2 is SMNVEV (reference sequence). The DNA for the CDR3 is TGTGCCAGCAGTCCGGACAGGGGTCTGCAGCCCCAGCATTTT. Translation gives CASSPDRGLQPQHF.

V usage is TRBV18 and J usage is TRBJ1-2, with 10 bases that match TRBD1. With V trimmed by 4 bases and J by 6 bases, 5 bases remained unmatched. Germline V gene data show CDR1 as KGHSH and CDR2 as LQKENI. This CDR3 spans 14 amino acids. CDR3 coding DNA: TGTGCCAGCTCACGACAGGGGGCGCAGGATGGCTACACCTTC. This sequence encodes CASSRQGAQDGYTF. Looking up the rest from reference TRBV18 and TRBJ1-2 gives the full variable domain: NAGVMQNPRHLVRRRGQEARLRCSPMKGHSHVYWYRQLPEEGLKFMVYLQKENIIDESGMPKERFSAEFPKEGPSILRIQQVVRGDSAAYFCASSRQGAQDGYTFGSGTRLTVV.

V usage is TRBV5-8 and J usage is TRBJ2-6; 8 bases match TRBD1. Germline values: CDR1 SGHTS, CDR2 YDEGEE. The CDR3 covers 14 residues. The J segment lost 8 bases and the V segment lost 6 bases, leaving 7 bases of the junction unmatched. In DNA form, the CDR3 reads TGTGCCAGCAAATTCCGACAGGGGTCCAACGTCCTGACTTTC. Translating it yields CASKFRQGSNVLTF.

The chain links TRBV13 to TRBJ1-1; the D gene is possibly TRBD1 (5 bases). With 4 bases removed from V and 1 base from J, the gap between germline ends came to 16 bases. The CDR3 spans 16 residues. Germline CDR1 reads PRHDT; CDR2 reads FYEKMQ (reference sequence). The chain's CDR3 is CASSSGGVRKNTEAFF. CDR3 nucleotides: TGTGCCAGCAGCTCGGGGGGGGTTCGGAAGAACACTGAAGCTTTCTTT.

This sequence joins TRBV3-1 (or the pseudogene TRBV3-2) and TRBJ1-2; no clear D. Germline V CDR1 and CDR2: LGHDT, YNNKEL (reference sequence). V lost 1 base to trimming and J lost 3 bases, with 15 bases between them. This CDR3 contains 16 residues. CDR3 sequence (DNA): TGTGCCAGCAGCCAAGGGGCAGGTGGTGTTGACTATGGCTACACCTTC. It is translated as CASSQGAGGVDYGYTF.

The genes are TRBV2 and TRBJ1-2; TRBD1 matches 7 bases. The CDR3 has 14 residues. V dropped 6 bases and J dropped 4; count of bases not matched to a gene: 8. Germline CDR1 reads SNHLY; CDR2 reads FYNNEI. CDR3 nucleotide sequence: TGTGCCAGCAGGGCTGACAGGGTCGGCTATGGCTACACCTTC. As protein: CASRADRVGYGYTF.

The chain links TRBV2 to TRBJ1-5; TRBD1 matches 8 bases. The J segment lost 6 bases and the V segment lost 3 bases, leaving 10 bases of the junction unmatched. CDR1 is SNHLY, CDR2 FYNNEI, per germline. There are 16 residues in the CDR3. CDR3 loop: CASSEVGGTGAQPQHF. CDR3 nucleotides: TGTGCCAGCAGTGAGGTAGGGGGGACAGGAGCTCAGCCCCAGCATTTT.

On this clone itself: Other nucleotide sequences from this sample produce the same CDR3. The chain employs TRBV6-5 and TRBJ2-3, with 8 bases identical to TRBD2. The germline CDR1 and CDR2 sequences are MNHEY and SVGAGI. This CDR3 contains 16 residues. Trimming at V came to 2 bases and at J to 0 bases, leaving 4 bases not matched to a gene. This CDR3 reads CASSYRASGSTDTQYF. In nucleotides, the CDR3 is TGTGCCAGCAGTTACAGGGCTAGCGGGAGCACAGATACGCAGTATTTT.

The DNA for the CDR3 is TGTGCCAGTAGCTCCACCGGGTCGAGCTCCTACGAGCAGTACTTC. This encodes CASSSTGSSSYEQYF. The V and J genes are TRBV19 and TRBJ2-7; D remains ambiguous. V shed 6 bases and J shed 0 bases, with 15 bases lying between them. Germline V gives CDR1 LNHDA, CDR2 SQIVND (reference sequence). This CDR3 is 15 amino acids long.

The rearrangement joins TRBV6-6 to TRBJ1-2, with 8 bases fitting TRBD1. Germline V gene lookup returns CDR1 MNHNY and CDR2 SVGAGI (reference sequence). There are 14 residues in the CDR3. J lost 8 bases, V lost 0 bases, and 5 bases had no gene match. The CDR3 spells CASSYSDRVQGYTF. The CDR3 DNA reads TGTGCCAGCAGTTACTCGGACAGGGTTCAGGGCTACACCTTC.

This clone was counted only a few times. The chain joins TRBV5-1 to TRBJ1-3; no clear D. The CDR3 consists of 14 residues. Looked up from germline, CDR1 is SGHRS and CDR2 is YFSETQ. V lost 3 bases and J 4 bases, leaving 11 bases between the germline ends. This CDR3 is CASSYSSSGNTIYF. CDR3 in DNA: TGCGCCAGCAGCTACAGCTCGTCCGGAAACACCATATATTTT.

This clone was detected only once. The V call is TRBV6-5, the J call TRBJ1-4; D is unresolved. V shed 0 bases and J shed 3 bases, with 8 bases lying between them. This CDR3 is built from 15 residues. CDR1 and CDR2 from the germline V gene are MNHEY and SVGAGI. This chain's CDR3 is CASSYSIQSNEKLFF. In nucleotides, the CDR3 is TGTGCCAGCAGTTACTCGATACAGTCTAATGAAAAACTGTTTTTT.

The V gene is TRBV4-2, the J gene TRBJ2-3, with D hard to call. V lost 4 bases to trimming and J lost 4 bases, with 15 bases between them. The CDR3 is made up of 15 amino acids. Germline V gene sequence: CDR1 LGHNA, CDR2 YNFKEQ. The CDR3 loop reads CASSPVPLSADTQYF. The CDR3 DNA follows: TGTGCCAGCAGCCCGGTCCCCTTAAGTGCAGATACGCAGTATTTT.

The CDR3 reads CASSLTQGTVEHF. The CDR3, as DNA: TGTGCCAGCAGTCTTACCCAGGGAACAGTAGAACATTTT. The chain couples TRBV27 to TRBJ1-5; weak D call: TRBD1 (5 bases). This CDR3 has 13 residues. Germline CDR1 is MNHEY and CDR2 is SMNVEV (reference sequence). Trimming removed 5 bases at V and 16 bases at J, with 21 bases between.